The 30 T cell receptor beta chains below come from one sample, sequenced in a study of T cell changes during pregnancy in multiple sclerosis. Generated by immunoSEQ multiplex PCR, the TCRdb table keeps only in-frame clones and is missing some. Altogether tens of thousands of clones are present, 90% to 95% being singletons, with the ten largest covering roughly 0.69%. The sample was CD4+ T cells from peripheral blood mononuclear cells, taken before pregnancy. All receptors come from a female donor with multiple sclerosis, enrolled in a pregnancy study.

The chain joins TRBV20-1 to TRBJ1-2; D possibly corresponds to TRBD1 (6 bases). V lost 5 bases to trimming and J lost 8 bases, with 12 bases between them. The V gene's germline CDR1 is DFQATT and CDR2 SNEGSKA (reference sequence). The CDR3 length is 11 residues. The CDR3 nucleotides are TGCAGTGCTTGGTACAGGGAAGGCTACACCTTC. Protein product: CSAWYREGYTF.

The rearrangement joins TRBV15 to TRBJ2-7; TRBD1 might be the D (6 bases). Trimming removed 1 base from V and 1 base from J, with 14 bases in between. Germline V gives CDR1 LNHNV, CDR2 YYDKDF (reference sequence). The CDR3 has 16 amino acids. CDR3 sequence (DNA): TGTGCCACCAGCAGAGGACTGGGACAAGGTTCCTACGAGCAGTACTTC. Its translation is CATSRGLGQGSYEQYF.

This clone was counted once. The chain uses TRBV30 and TRBJ2-5; D is ambiguous. This CDR3 is built from 15 residues. V lost 0 bases and J 4 bases, leaving 15 bases between the germline ends. Looked up from germline, CDR1 is GTSNPN and CDR2 is SVGIG (reference sequence). The CDR3 here is CAWSVPSVVGETQYF. The CDR3 nucleotides are TGTGCCTGGAGTGTCCCCAGCGTCGTTGGAGAGACCCAGTACTTC.

The chain couples TRBV7-6 to TRBJ2-2, with TRBD1 matching over 9 bases. The CDR3 contains 14 residues. The junction had 8 bases not matched to a gene; V was cut back by 11 bases and J by 4 bases. From germline, CDR1 is SGHVS and CDR2 FNYEAQ. The CDR3 DNA sequence: TGTGCCGTACAGGGGGCGCGTAGCACCGGGGAGCTGTTTTTT. Translated, it gives CAVQGARSTGELFF. Based on the CDR3 plus reference TRBV7-6 and TRBJ2-2, the full variable domain is GAGVSQSPRYKVTKRGQDVALRCDPISGHVSLYWYRQALGQGPEFLTYFNYEAQQDKSGLPNDRFSAERPEGSISTLTIQRTEQRDSAMYRCAVQGARSTGELFFGEGSRLTVL.

This chain uses TRBV9 with TRBJ1-6, with D perhaps TRBD1 (6 bases). Trimming removed 6 bases at V and 1 base at J, with 17 bases between. CDR1 is SGDLS, CDR2 YYNGEE, per germline. The CDR3 runs to 17 residues. The DNA of the CDR3 is TGTGCCAGCACCTCGAGCCAGGGGACGTCCTATAATTCACCCCTCCACTTT. This codes for CASTSSQGTSYNSPLHF.

The chain has TRBV20-1 and TRBJ1-1; D call uncertain. The germline V gene has CDR1 DFQATT and CDR2 SNEGSKA (reference sequence). The CDR3 is 11 amino acids. Between the trimmed V and J ends, which lost 5 bases and 1 base, there was a span of 5 bases. The DNA for the CDR3 is TGCAGTGCTCCCTCGAACACTGAAGCTTTCTTT. Translating gives CSAPSNTEAFF.

The V gene is TRBV5-1, the J gene TRBJ2-7, with 9 nucleotides matching TRBD2. This CDR3 has 15 amino acids. Per germline, CDR1 SGHRS and CDR2 YFSETQ. The junction had 5 bases not matched to a gene; V was cut back by 0 bases and J by 4 bases. CDR3 sequence reads: CASSLGVSGGYEQYF. The CDR3 coding sequence is TGCGCCAGCAGCTTGGGAGTTAGCGGGGGTTACGAGCAGTACTTC.

The gene calls are TRBV4-3 and TRBJ2-1, with 7 bases identical to TRBD1. Trimming took 1 base from V and 8 from J; bases not matched to a gene: 8. The CDR3 loop spans 15 amino acids. Germline V gene data show CDR1 as LGHNA and CDR2 as YSLEER. This CDR3 is CASSQGLQGIDEQFF. The CDR3, as DNA: TGCGCCAGCAGCCAAGGGTTACAGGGGATAGATGAGCAGTTCTTC.

This chain joins TRBV5-1 and TRBJ2-5; D possibly corresponds to TRBD1 (6 bases). CDR1 SGHRS and CDR2 YFSETQ come from the germline V gene. This CDR3 is 14 amino acids long. V lost 3 bases and J lost 4, with 13 bases in between. The CDR3 bases are TGCGCCAGCAGCTCCCCGGGCAGGGGAGAGACCCAGTACTTC. Translating it yields CASSSPGRGETQYF.

The rearrangement joins TRBV9 to TRBJ2-7; 10 bases align to TRBD1. The CDR3 contains 16 residues. J was trimmed by 2 bases and V by 1 base; bases with no gene match: 6. Germline V gives CDR1 SGDLS, CDR2 YYNGEE. CDR3 in amino acids: CASSVRGDRGPYEQYF. CDR3 DNA sequence: TGTGCCAGCAGCGTAAGGGGGGACAGGGGCCCCTACGAGCAGTACTTC.

The rearrangement links TRBV5-1 to TRBJ2-2, with no clear D. The CDR3 contains 16 residues. Trimming removed 0 bases at V and 2 bases at J, with 11 bases between. CDR1 is SGHRS, CDR2 YFSETQ, per germline. CDR3 DNA: TGCGCCAGCAGCTTGGAACAACAGACCAACACCGGGGAGCTGTTTTTT. Translating gives CASSLEQQTNTGELFF.

The chain joins TRBV7-2 to TRBJ2-7, with D uncertain. The V end lost 1 base, the J end lost 6 bases, and 13 bases lay between the germline ends. Germline lookup yields CDR1 SGHTA and CDR2 FQGNSA. The CDR3 totals 14 residues. The DNA for the CDR3 is TGTGCCAGCAGCTTAGTTTCTTCCTACAGCGAGCAGTACTTC. As protein: CASSLVSSYSEQYF. The entire variable domain, with the rest obtained from reference TRBV7-2 and TRBJ2-7, is as follows: GAGVSQSPSNKVTEKGKDVELRCDPISGHTALYWYRQSLGQGLEFLIYFQGNSAPDKSGLPSDRFSAERTGGSVSTLTIQRTQQEDSAVYLCASSLVSSYSEQYFGPGTRLTVT.

The chain uses TRBV18 and TRBJ1-6, with 9 positions matching TRBD1. The V and J ends lost 1 base and 5 bases, in that order; junction bases with no gene match: 15. From germline, CDR1 is KGHSH and CDR2 LQKENI. The CDR3 has 20 residues. The CDR3 sequence is CASSPLSGTGSRAHNSPLHF. The CDR3 region has the DNA TGTGCCAGCTCACCACTTTCCGGGACAGGGTCCAGGGCGCATAATTCACCCCTCCACTTT.

This chain links TRBV4-1 with TRBJ2-2; TRBD2 agrees at 10 bases. Trimming at V came to 2 bases and at J to 4 bases, leaving 4 bases not matched to a gene. The CDR3 is made up of 16 amino acids. Germline-derived CDR1 and CDR2 are MGHRA and YSYEKL. As DNA, the CDR3 is TGCGCCAGCAGCCAACTAGCGGGGGTGGTCACCGGGGAGCTGTTTTTT. Residues: CASSQLAGVVTGELFF.

This chain uses TRBV10-3 with TRBJ2-1; 9 bases align to TRBD2. The CDR3 runs 15 residues. Trimming removed 7 bases from V and 5 bases from J; junction bases left unmatched: 9. CDR1 is ENHRY, CDR2 SYGVKD, per germline. The CDR3 bases are TGTGCCATCAAATTAGCGGGGGCCCTAAACAATGAGCAGTTCTTC. It codes for CAIKLAGALNNEQFF.

This chain links TRBV6-5 with TRBJ1-5; 7 bases line up with TRBD1. Germline V gene sequence: CDR1 MNHEY, CDR2 SVGAGI. This CDR3 comprises 15 residues. V lost 8 bases, J lost 4 bases, and 11 bases stayed unmatched. The CDR3 sequence: CASRPRGQTNQPQHF. CDR3 in DNA: TGTGCCAGCCGTCCAAGGGGACAGACAAATCAGCCCCAGCATTTT.

In this sample, this clone turned up once. The chain couples TRBV6-5 to TRBJ2-7, with 8 bases identical to TRBD1. Per the germline V gene, CDR1 is MNHEY and CDR2 is SVGAGI. The V gene end was trimmed by 6 bases and the J gene end by 0 bases; junction bases not matched to a gene: 7. The CDR3 consists of 15 residues. This CDR3 reads CASRPFGQGSYEQYF. The CDR3 DNA is TGTGCCAGCAGACCTTTTGGACAGGGCTCCTACGAGCAGTACTTC.

The chain carries TRBV7-2 and TRBJ2-5, with D tentatively TRBD1 (6 bases). Germline V gives CDR1 SGHTA, CDR2 FQGNSA. V was shortened by 5 bases and J by 1 base, with 11 bases between the two germline ends. This CDR3 is built from 14 residues. The CDR3 region has the DNA TGTGCCAGCAGCCCCGTCAGGGGCCAAGAGACCCAGTACTTC. It specifies CASSPVRGQETQYF.

The gene calls are TRBV6-1 and TRBJ2-6; TRBD1 matches 8 bases. The V segment lost 2 bases and the J segment 3 bases; nucleotides outside the gene matches: 6. This CDR3 has 17 amino acids. Germline assignment: CDR1 MNHNS and CDR2 SASEGT. CDR3 DNA sequence: TGTGCCAGCAGTGAACAGGGGGCAAATTTTGGGGCCAACGTCCTGACTTTC. The encoded protein is CASSEQGANFGANVLTF.

This chain links TRBV18 with TRBJ2-2; no clear D. The CDR3 contains 13 residues. Deletions cut 3 bases from V and 6 bases from J, with 8 bases between. Looked up from germline, CDR1 is KGHSH and CDR2 is LQKENI. This CDR3 reads CASSPLPSGELFF. The CDR3 coding sequence is TGTGCCAGCTCACCTCTCCCTTCCGGGGAGCTGTTTTTT.

The J gene is TRBJ2-1, the V gene TRBV14, with 15 bases fitting TRBD2. Germline V gene lookup returns CDR1 SGHDN and CDR2 FVKESK. The trim removed 8 bases at V and 5 bases at J, leaving 1 base unmatched. This CDR3 comprises 14 residues. DNA for the CDR3: TGTGCCAGCCGGACTAGCGGGGGGGACAATGAGCAGTTCTTC. It specifies CASRTSGGDNEQFF.

The chain joins TRBV19 to TRBJ2-2; 7 bases are shared with TRBD1. Losses at the gene ends were 3 bases for V and 3 bases for J; bases not matched to a gene: 10. The CDR3 loop spans 17 amino acids. Germline lookup yields CDR1 LNHDA and CDR2 SQIVND (reference sequence). The CDR3 here is CASSMLGRGYYTGELFF. The DNA of the CDR3 is TGTGCCAGTAGTATGTTGGGCAGGGGGTATTACACCGGGGAGCTGTTTTTT.

This chain joins TRBV6-1 and TRBJ2-1; 10 bases align to TRBD1. The length of the CDR3 is 15 residues. Germline CDR1 and CDR2: MNHNS and SASEGT. V was clipped by 7 bases and J by 4 bases; unmatched bases: 7. This CDR3 reads CASIFGTGVYNEQFF. The CDR3 nucleotides read TGTGCCAGCATTTTCGGGACAGGGGTTTACAATGAGCAGTTCTTC.

The rearrangement uses TRBV4-3 and TRBJ2-5; 10 bases are a match to TRBD1. There are 15 residues in the CDR3. J gave up 5 bases and V 4 bases, and 7 bases lay outside the gene matches. Per the germline V gene, CDR1 is LGHNA and CDR2 is YSLEER. CDR3 residues: CASSLQTGGEETQYF. For the CDR3, the DNA is TGCGCCAGCAGCCTTCAGACAGGGGGCGAGGAGACCCAGTACTTC.

CDR3 nucleotide sequence: TGTGCCAGCAGCTGGCGAGGGGACAGTCGCACAGATACGCAGTATTTT. Translated: CASSWRGDSRTDTQYF. The chain combines TRBV7-2 with TRBJ2-3; 7 bases are shared with TRBD1. The CDR3 is made up of 16 amino acids. The germline V gene has CDR1 SGHTA and CDR2 FQGNSA. V shed 4 bases and J 1 base; nucleotides not matched to a gene: 8.

This chain's CDR3 is CASSNRVVTEAFF. CDR3 DNA: TGTGCCAGCAGTAACAGGGTCGTGACTGAAGCTTTCTTT. V usage is TRBV6-5 and J usage is TRBJ1-1; weak D call: TRBD1 (6 bases). Germline CDR1 is MNHEY and CDR2 is SVGAGI. V gave up 5 bases and J gave up 5 bases, with 12 bases separating them. This CDR3 contains 13 residues.

The chain couples TRBV19 to TRBJ2-3; D gene uncertain. Trimming removed 3 bases from V and 5 bases from J, with 6 bases in between. Germline CDR1 is LNHDA and CDR2 is SQIVND (reference sequence). This CDR3 spans 12 amino acids. DNA for the CDR3: TGTGCCAGTAGTATTTCGGGAGATACGCAGTATTTT. It codes for CASSISGDTQYF.

The rearrangement joins TRBV6-5 to TRBJ2-5, with 7 bases matching TRBD2. This CDR3 contains 14 residues. The V segment lost 5 bases and the J segment 5 bases; nucleotides outside the gene matches: 8. CDR1 is MNHEY, CDR2 SVGAGI, per germline. The CDR3 protein is CASSQNGREETQYF. The CDR3 bases are TGTGCCAGCAGTCAGAACGGGCGGGAGGAGACCCAGTACTTC.

The CDR3: CASSQDFTGGTGGYTF. The CDR3, as DNA: TGCGCCAGCAGCCAAGATTTTACAGGGGGGACTGGCGGCTACACCTTC. The chain combines TRBV4-3 with TRBJ1-2; 8 positions match TRBD1. V lost 0 bases to trimming and J lost 8 bases; unmatched junction nucleotides: 11. Germline CDR1 and CDR2: LGHNA and YSLEER. The CDR3 runs to 16 residues.

The table lists this clone with a few counts. The genes are TRBV10-3 and TRBJ2-3; 9 nucleotides match TRBD2. Germline trimming cut 7 bases from V and 3 bases from J; bases unmatched to any gene: 17. The CDR3 contains 18 residues. Germline-derived CDR1 and CDR2 are ENHRY and SYGVKD. For the CDR3, the DNA is TGTGCCATCACTTCAGGGGACAATCAGGGACTAGCAACAGATACGCAGTATTTT. Its translation: CAITSGDNQGLATDTQYF.